This T cell receptor beta chain was recovered during a study of blood T cell repertoires in COVID-19. Study at large: Collection of acute and convalescent COVID-19 samples took place in the United States, Italy and Spain.

Clones were read by immunoSEQ multiplex PCR, and TCRdb kept only the in-frame ones, dropping some. The sample contains about 220,000 clones, about nine tenths of which appear only once. Participant-given clinical history determined each cohort assignment. CDR3 length: 10 amino acids. V gave up 8 bases and J gave up 8 bases, with 9 bases separating them. Germline V gene data show CDR1 as SNHLY and CDR2 as FYNNEI. Sequenced input: PBMCs or T cells enriched from blood (not recorded which). The chain joins TRBV2 to TRBJ1-1; weak D call: TRBD1 (6 bases). The sequence derives from a woman aged 40 to 49 with acute COVID-19. The CDR3 sequence is CASQGIEAFF. The CDR3 nucleotides read TGTGCCAGCCAGGGGATAGAAGCTTTCTTT.